These 21 T cell receptor beta chains were sequenced from one sample in a study of blood T cell repertoires in COVID-19. This table comes from immunoSEQ multiplex PCR, and its TCRdb copy is limited to in-frame clones, with some not included. Here the sample spans 300,000 or so clones, around 87% being singletons. The sequenced sample was peripheral blood. The receptors stem from a man aged 50 or older with active or convalescent COVID-19.

The gene calls are TRBV7-2 and TRBJ1-2; 10 bases are shared with TRBD1. The germline gives CDR1 SGHTA, CDR2 FQGNSA. This CDR3 has 15 residues. Losses at the gene ends were 4 bases for V and 6 bases for J; bases not matched to a gene: 8. CDR3: CASSSMTGGFDGYTF. CDR3 in DNA: TGTGCCAGCAGCTCGATGACAGGGGGCTTCGATGGCTACACCTTC.

The V call is TRBV7-3, the J call TRBJ2-7, with 9 nucleotides matching TRBD2. The CDR3 spans 14 residues. From germline, CDR1 is SGHTA and CDR2 FQGTGA. V dropped 2 bases and J dropped 6; count of bases not matched to a gene: 5. The CDR3 reads CASSLLGTSSEQYF. CDR3 DNA: TGTGCCAGCAGCTTATTAGGGACTAGCTCCGAGCAGTACTTC.

The V gene is TRBV18, the J gene TRBJ1-1, with 9 bases matching TRBD1. With 4 bases clipped from V and 2 bases from J, the junction kept 11 bases outside the gene matches. Germline assignment: CDR1 KGHSH and CDR2 LQKENI. This CDR3 has 17 residues. CDR3 amino acids: CASSQTAGTGGNTEAFF. The CDR3 DNA reads TGTGCCAGCTCACAGACGGCGGGAACAGGGGGCAACACTGAAGCTTTCTTT.

This chain's CDR3 is CASWRGPVNEQYF. The CDR3 nucleotides are TGCGCCAGCTGGCGGGGGCCTGTTAACGAGCAGTACTTC. The rearrangement links TRBV23-1 to TRBJ2-7; maybe TRBD2 (7 bases). TRBV23-1 is noted as an ORF with a role that remains uncertain. The CDR3 spans 13 residues. Trimming removed 8 bases at V and 5 bases at J, with 16 bases between.

This chain links TRBV6-5 with TRBJ1-5; 7 bases fit TRBD1. J was trimmed by 4 bases and V by 5 bases; bases with no gene match: 8. The length of the CDR3 is 15 residues. CDR1 MNHEY and CDR2 SVGAGI come from the germline V gene. The CDR3 here is CASSLGQARNQPQHF. The CDR3 DNA reads as TGTGCCAGCAGTCTTGGACAGGCGAGAAATCAGCCCCAGCATTTT.

The chain links TRBV4-1 to TRBJ2-1; D remains ambiguous. In germline, CDR1 is MGHRA, CDR2 YSYEKL. The CDR3 covers 16 residues. Trimming shortened V by 0 bases and J by 9 bases, and 18 bases separated the two germline ends. DNA for the CDR3: TGCGCCAGCAGCCAAGATATAGGCCGCAATGGAGCTGAGCAGTTCTTC. Residues: CASSQDIGRNGAEQFF.

J is TRBJ2-5 and V is TRBV16; D unclear. Deletions cut 1 base from V and 2 bases from J, with 8 bases between. Germline V gene sequence: CDR1 KGHSY, CDR2 FQNENV. The CDR3 runs to 14 residues. The CDR3 is CASSQYIKQETQYF. CDR3 sequence (DNA): TGTGCCAGCAGCCAATACATTAAGCAAGAGACCCAGTACTTC.

In this sample, this clone turned up once. This chain connects TRBV9 to TRBJ2-2; 9 positions agree with TRBD2. The CDR3 spans 17 residues. CDR1 is SGDLS, CDR2 YYNGEE, per germline. Trimming at V came to 5 bases and at J to 3 bases, leaving 11 bases not matched to a gene. CDR3 nucleotides: TGTGCCAGCAGTCGTAGCGGGGGCCCATATTACACCGGGGAGCTGTTTTTT. It specifies CASSRSGGPYYTGELFF.

CDR3 loop: CAWTSGGYNEQFF. DNA for the CDR3: TGTGCCTGGACTAGCGGGGGGTACAATGAGCAGTTCTTC. The chain has TRBV30 and TRBJ2-1; the match to TRBD2 covers 11 bases. The V gene end was trimmed by 4 bases and the J gene end by 4 bases; junction bases not matched to a gene: 0. This CDR3 has 13 amino acids. CDR1 and CDR2 (germline): GTSNPN, SVGIG (reference sequence).

The genes are TRBV11-2 and TRBJ1-2; D is unclear. Germline lookup yields CDR1 SGHAT and CDR2 FQNNGV. The CDR3 runs 13 residues. Trimming cost V 3 bases and J 7 bases, with 12 bases left between them. CDR3 sequence reads: CASSLSRWAGYTF. In nucleotides, the CDR3 is TGTGCCAGCAGCTTGAGTCGGTGGGCTGGCTACACCTTC. The full variable domain, rest sourced from reference TRBV11-2 and TRBJ1-2, is EAGVAQSPRYKIIEKRQSVAFWCNPISGHATLYWYQQILGQGPKLLIQFQNNGVVDDSQLPKDRFSAERLKGVDSTLKIQPAKLEDSAVYLCASSLSRWAGYTFGSGTRLTVV.

CDR3 loop: CATSRDRRQLNTEAFF. CDR3 DNA sequence: TGTGCCACCAGCAGAGATCGGAGACAGCTAAACACTGAAGCTTTCTTT. V gene TRBV15 combines with J gene TRBJ1-1, with D perhaps matching TRBD1 (5 bases). Germline CDR1 is LNHNV and CDR2 is YYDKDF (reference sequence). V shed 0 bases and J shed 2 bases, with 13 bases lying between them. The CDR3 extends over 16 amino acids.

The gene calls are TRBV7-9 and TRBJ2-1; 15 nucleotides line up with TRBD2. J lost 9 bases, V lost 5 bases, and 5 bases had no gene match. This CDR3 comprises 15 residues. CDR1 and CDR2 from the germline V gene are SEHNR and FQNEAQ (reference sequence). CDR3 sequence: CASSRTSGRGSEQFF. DNA of the CDR3: TGTGCCAGCAGCCGGACTAGCGGGAGGGGGAGTGAGCAGTTCTTC.

This sequence joins TRBV4-2 and TRBJ1-2; 8 nucleotides line up with TRBD1. V was pared by 4 bases and J by 0 bases, with 10 bases of the junction left unmatched. Looked up from germline, CDR1 is LGHNA and CDR2 is YNFKEQ. The CDR3 extends over 17 amino acids. The CDR3 bases are TGTGCCAGCAGCCGAAACAGGGGGAGTACCCCTAACTATGGCTACACCTTC. Translating it yields CASSRNRGSTPNYGYTF.

The chain combines TRBV19 with TRBJ2-7; 8 bases agree with TRBD2. This CDR3 comprises 14 residues. V lost 1 base and J lost 4; bases outside the gene matches: 3. Germline CDR1 and CDR2: LNHDA and SQIVND (reference sequence). The DNA of the CDR3 is TGTGCCAGTAGTATAGCGGGGGGGCCTTACGAGCAGTACTTC. Translating it yields CASSIAGGPYEQYF.

V and J are TRBV6-5 and TRBJ1-4; D perhaps matches TRBD1 (6 bases). CDR1 and CDR2 from the germline V gene are MNHEY and SVGAGI. CDR3 size: 14 residues. V lost 10 bases and J lost 4, with 16 bases in between. The CDR3 protein is CATRGQQLNEKLFF. The CDR3 coding sequence is TGTGCCACCAGAGGACAGCAACTTAATGAAAAACTGTTTTTT.

This clone was seen a single time. The V call is TRBV6-1, the J call TRBJ2-7; 11 bases are shared with TRBD1. V shed 0 bases, J shed 7 bases, and the junction held 5 bases outside the gene matches. The CDR3 totals 15 residues. CDR1 and CDR2 from the germline V gene are MNHNS and SASEGT. This chain's CDR3 is CASSEAGQGGGEQYF. CDR3 DNA: TGTGCCAGCAGTGAAGCGGGACAGGGGGGAGGGGAGCAGTACTTC.

Only a few counts were recorded for this clone. This chain uses TRBV7-9 with TRBJ1-1; D remains unclear. Trimming pared 6 bases from V and 7 bases from J, leaving 9 bases between. CDR3 size: 11 residues. The V gene's germline CDR1 is SEHNR and CDR2 FQNEAQ (reference sequence). The CDR3, as DNA: TGTGCCAGCAGAGAGGCCGTTGAAGCTTTCTTT. Translating it yields CASREAVEAFF. Supplemented by reference TRBV7-9 and TRBJ1-1, the full variable domain reads DTGVSQNPRHKITKRGQNVTFRCDPISEHNRLYWYRQTLGQGPEFLTYFQNEAQLEKSRLLSDRFSAERPKGSFSTLEIQRTEQGDSAMYLCASREAVEAFFGQGTRLTVV.

Only a few counts were recorded for this clone. The chain recombines TRBV5-1 with TRBJ2-7, with a possible D match to TRBD1 (5 bases). The germline V gene has CDR1 SGHRS and CDR2 YFSETQ. The CDR3 spans 15 residues. Deletions cut 0 bases from V and 2 bases from J, with 12 bases between. CDR3 protein: CASSLVTGSPYEQYF. Here the CDR3 DNA reads TGCGCCAGCAGCTTGGTTACAGGATCTCCCTACGAGCAGTACTTC.

This chain uses TRBV28 with TRBJ1-2; the match to TRBD1 covers 8 bases. J gave up 7 bases and V 8 bases, and 12 bases lay outside the gene matches. Looked up from germline, CDR1 is MDHEN and CDR2 is SYDVKM. The CDR3 is 14 residues long. Written as DNA, the CDR3 is TGTGCCAGCGGACTTATTTGGACAGGGTTTGGCTACACCTTC. It translates to CASGLIWTGFGYTF.

The V and J genes are TRBV15 and TRBJ2-3; D is perhaps TRBD2 (6 bases). Germline-derived CDR1 and CDR2 are LNHNV and YYDKDF (reference sequence). The length of the CDR3 is 14 residues. Trimming left V 3 bases short and J 0 bases short, with 7 bases between. CDR3 residues: CATSSGTSTDTQYF. The DNA of the CDR3 is TGTGCCACCAGCAGCGGGACTAGCACAGATACGCAGTATTTT. The full variable domain, in which reference TRBV15 and TRBJ2-3 provide the parts outside the CDR3, is DAMVIQNPRYQVTQFGKPVTLSCSQTLNHNVMYWYQQKSSQAPKLLFHYYDKDFNNEADTPDNFQSRRPNTSFCFLDIRSPGLGDTAMYLCATSSGTSTDTQYFGPGTRLTVL.

This clone was observed at least ten times. The CDR3 loop is CASSLGGTGRIYGYTF. CDR3 sequence (DNA): TGTGCCAGCAGCTTAGGGGGGACAGGGCGGATTTATGGCTACACCTTC. This rearrangement joins TRBV7-2 to TRBJ1-2, with TRBD1 matching 9 bases. Trimming at V came to 1 base and at J to 5 bases, leaving 8 bases not matched to a gene. Germline V gene data show CDR1 as SGHTA and CDR2 as FQGNSA. The CDR3 has 16 residues.